This T cell receptor (beta chain) was documented in a study of long-term antiretroviral therapy in people with HIV. General observations from the study: CDR3 length ranges were narrower in HIV repertoires than in controls. In samples taken after ART, diversity increased but remained below transplant donor control levels.

Sequencing relied on immunoSEQ assay v3.0, run at survey level. Repertoires were generated with immunoSEQ multiplex PCR, while TCRdb's copy carries only in-frame clones and drops some. Of more than 15,000 clones detected, 80% appear once; the ten largest clones hold 14%. About this clone itself: Its specificity is not known.

This receptor was obtained from a woman in her twenties or thirties with HIV. Sample: unsorted PBMCs, taken 2.9 years after starting antiretroviral therapy.

CDR3 nucleotide sequence: TGCGCCAGCAGGTCCGCTGCTCTCCCCTCCTACGAGCAGTACTTC. This codes for CASRSAALPSYEQYF. V gene TRBV5-1 combines with J gene TRBJ2-7; D is ambiguous. The length of the CDR3 is 15 residues. Germline loops: CDR1 SGHRS, CDR2 YFSETQ. V was trimmed by 5 bases and J by 0 bases, leaving 15 bases between them.